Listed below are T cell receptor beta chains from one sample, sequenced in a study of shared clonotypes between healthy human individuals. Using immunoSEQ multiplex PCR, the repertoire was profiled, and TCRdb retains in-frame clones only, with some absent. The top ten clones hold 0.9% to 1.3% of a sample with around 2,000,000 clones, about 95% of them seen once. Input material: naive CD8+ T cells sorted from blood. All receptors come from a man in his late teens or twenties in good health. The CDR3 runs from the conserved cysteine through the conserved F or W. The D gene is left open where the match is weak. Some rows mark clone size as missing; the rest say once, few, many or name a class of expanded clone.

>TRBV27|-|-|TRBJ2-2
TGTGCCAGCGGAGCCTTTGGGCACACCGGGGAGCTGTTTTTT
CASGAFGHTGELFF
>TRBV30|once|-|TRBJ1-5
TGTGCCTGGACCCCCGGGCAGGCGTCCAATCAGCCCCAGCATTTT
CAWTPGQASNQPQHF
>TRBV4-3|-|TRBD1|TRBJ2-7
TGCGCCAGCAGCCAAGAATGGGACAGACGCTACGAGCAGTACTTC
CASSQEWDRRYEQYF
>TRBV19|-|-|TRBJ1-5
TGTGCCAGTAGTATACCCCCGGCAGCTTATAGCAATCAGCCCCAGCATTTT
CASSIPPAAYSNQPQHF
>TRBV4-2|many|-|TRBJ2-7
TGTGCCAGCAGCCCCGGTGGGTACGAGCAGTACTTC
CASSPGGYEQYF
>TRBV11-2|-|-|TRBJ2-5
TGTGCCAGCAGCCTGTGGGGCGGAGAGACCCAGTACTTC
CASSLWGGETQYF
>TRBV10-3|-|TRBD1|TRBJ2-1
TGTGCCATCAGTGATACTGGACAGGGGTCGATTGAGCAGTTCTTC
CAISDTGQGSIEQFF
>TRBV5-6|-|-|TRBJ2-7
TGTGCCAGCAGCTCAGGATCCCCCAACGAGCAGTACTTC
CASSSGSPNEQYF
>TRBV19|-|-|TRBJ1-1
TGTGCCAGTAGGGGTATTGAGAGAGATGATGAAGCTTTCTTT
CASRGIERDDEAFF
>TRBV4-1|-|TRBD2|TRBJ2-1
TGCGCCAGCAGCCAAGAGGCACCCGGGACTAGCGGTTACAATGAGCAGTTCTTC
CASSQEAPGTSGYNEQFF
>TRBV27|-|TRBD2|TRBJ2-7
TGTGCCAGCAGTCCCTCGGCCGGGGAGGGCTGGTACGAGCAGTACTTC
CASSPSAGEGWYEQYF
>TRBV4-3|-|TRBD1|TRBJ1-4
TGCGCCAGCAGCCCGGAACAGGGGGAAGGTGAAAAACTGTTTTTT
CASSPEQGEGEKLFF
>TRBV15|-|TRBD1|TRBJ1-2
TGTGCCACCAGCACCGGGACAGCTAACTATGGCTACACCTTC
CATSTGTANYGYTF
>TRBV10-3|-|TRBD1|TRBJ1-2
TGTGCCATCAGTGAATCCGGGACAGGGGTCGGTGTATATGGCTACACCTTC
CAISESGTGVGVYGYTF
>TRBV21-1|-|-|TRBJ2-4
TGTGCCAGCAGCAGCCGACGGGGAAACATTCAGTACTTC
CASSSRRGNIQYF
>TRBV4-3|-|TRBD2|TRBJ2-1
TGCGCCAGCAGCCAAGATGGTCGGGAGGGCGGGTACAATGAGCAGTTCTTC
CASSQDGREGGYNEQFF
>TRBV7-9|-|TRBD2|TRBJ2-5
TGTGCCAGCAGCTTTACTAGCGGTCCTCAAGAGACCCAGTACTTC
CASSFTSGPQETQYF
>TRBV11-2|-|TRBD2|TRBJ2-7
TGTGCCAGCAGCGCCACCGGGACTAGCTTCTACGAGCAGTACTTC
CASSATGTSFYEQYF
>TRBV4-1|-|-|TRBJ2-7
TGCGCCAGCAGCCAAGAGAGGCAGGGAGCCTACGAGCAGTACTTC
CASSQERQGAYEQYF
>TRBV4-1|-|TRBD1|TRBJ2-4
TGCGCCAGCAGCCAAGACAACCGTCCGGACAGGGTGGCCAAAAACATTCAGTACTTC
CASSQDNRPDRVAKNIQYF
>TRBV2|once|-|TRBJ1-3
TGTGCCAGCAGTGAATTTCCCGGCTCTGGAAACACCATATATTTT
CASSEFPGSGNTIYF
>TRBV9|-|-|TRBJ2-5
TGTGCCAGCTCCGGGGGCCACCAAGAGACCCAGTACTTC
CASSGGHQETQYF
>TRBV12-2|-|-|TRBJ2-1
TGTGCAAGTCGCTTAGCGCGTACGGGAGAGTCCTACAATGAGCAGTTCTTC
CASRLARTGESYNEQFF
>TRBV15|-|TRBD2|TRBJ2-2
TGTGCCACCTATTTTCGGGGGGGAACCCTTCCCGGGGAGCTGTTTTTT
CATYFRGGTLPGELFF
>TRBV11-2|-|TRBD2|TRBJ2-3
TGTGCCAGCAGCACTAGCGGCACAGATACGCAGTATTTT
CASSTSGTDTQYF
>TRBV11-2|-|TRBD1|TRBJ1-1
TGTGCCAGCAGCTTAGGGCCGGGGACAGGGCGGAACACTGAAGCTTTCTTT
CASSLGPGTGRNTEAFF
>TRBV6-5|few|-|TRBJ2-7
TGTGCCAGCAGTTATAGGGGGGCCTCCTACGAGCAGTACTTC
CASSYRGASYEQYF
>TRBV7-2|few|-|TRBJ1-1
TGTGCCAGCAGCCCCACCAGGGGTTTAGTGAACACTGAAGCTTTCTTT
CASSPTRGLVNTEAFF
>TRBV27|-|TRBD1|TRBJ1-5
TGTGCCAGCAGTCCCTCACTAGGACAGGTGGGCCAGCCCCAGCATTTT
CASSPSLGQVGQPQHF
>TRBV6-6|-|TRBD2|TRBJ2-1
TGTGCCAGCAGTAGCGGGAGAGCGGGGTACAATGAGCAGTTCTTC
CASSSGRAGYNEQFF
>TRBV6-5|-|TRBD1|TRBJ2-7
TGTGCCAGCAGGGGGACAGGTCTAGCCTACGAGCAGTACTTC
CASRGTGLAYEQYF
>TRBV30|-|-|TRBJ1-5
TGTGCCTGGAGTTCAGGTGCCCTGAGCAATCAGCCCCAGCATTTT
CAWSSGALSNQPQHF
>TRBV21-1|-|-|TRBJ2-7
TGTGCCAGCAGCAAATTCCGGGTGGGGAGAGTGAAGGAGCAGTACTTC
CASSKFRVGRVKEQYF
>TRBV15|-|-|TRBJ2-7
TGTGCCACCAGCAGAGAAGCAGGGGCAAACGAGCAGTACTTC
CATSREAGANEQYF
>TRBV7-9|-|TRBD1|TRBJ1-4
TGTGCCAGCACCTTCTCCGGTCGACAGGGATTAGATGAAAAACTGTTTTTT
CASTFSGRQGLDEKLFF
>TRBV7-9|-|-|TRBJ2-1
TGTGCCAGCAGCTTAGCGGGGGATGTTGAGCAGTTCTTC
CASSLAGDVEQFF
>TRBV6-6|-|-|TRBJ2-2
TGTGCCAGCAGCCAGGGGCTGAACACCGGGGAGCTGTTTTTT
CASSQGLNTGELFF